The 29 T cell receptor beta chains presented below share a single source sample, sequenced in a study of T cells in Graves' hyperthyroidism and ophthalmopathy. Authors of the study amplified TCR beta CDR3 regions from RNA transcripts. Researchers ran a first-round RT-PCR on the TCR CDR3 using the HTBI primer set. TCRdb ran MiXCR on the multiplex PCR reads and lists one entry per CDR3 protein. The sample includes hundreds of thousands of distinct CDR3 sequences, approximately 14% seen only once; the top ten take more than 8.5%. Sequenced sample: blood. These receptors were obtained from a young woman with Graves' hyperthyroidism.

This clonotype was found many times. This rearrangement joins TRBV4-1 to TRBJ2-1; D not certain. V shed 2 bases and J shed 10 bases, with 15 bases lying between them. This CDR3 has 14 amino acids. Germline V gene sequence: CDR1 MGHRA, CDR2 YSYEKL. The CDR3: CASSQLKAGEEQFF. The CDR3 coding sequence is TGCGCCAGCAGCCAACTCAAGGCTGGGGAAGAGCAGTTCTTC.

This chain joins TRBV6-1 and TRBJ1-1; D remains ambiguous. CDR3 size: 11 residues. Looked up from germline, CDR1 is MNHNS and CDR2 is SASEGT. V was cut by 5 bases and J by 6 bases, with 7 bases left in between. The CDR3 sequence is CASSRRSEAFF. The CDR3 DNA follows: TGTGCCAGCAGTAGACGCTCTGAAGCTTTCTTT.

This clonotype was seen many times. The chain has TRBV28 and TRBJ2-7, with 7 nucleotides matching TRBD1. Germline-derived CDR1 and CDR2 are MDHEN and SYDVKM. V was clipped by 2 bases and J by 2 bases; unmatched bases: 6. CDR3 length equals 15 residues. The CDR3 region is CASSLGTAPTYEQYF. The DNA for the CDR3 is TGTGCCAGCAGTTTAGGGACAGCCCCGACCTACGAGCAGTACTTC.

This clonotype was recorded many times. The chain employs TRBV11-2 and TRBJ2-7; tentative D call: TRBD1 (6 bases). Germline V gene lookup returns CDR1 SGHAT and CDR2 FQNNGV. Trimming took 8 bases from V and 4 from J, leaving 15 bases between them. CDR3 size: 13 residues. Here the CDR3 DNA reads TGTGCCAGCGGGGGCTCAGGGAAGTACGAGCAGTACTTC. Translating gives CASGGSGKYEQYF.

The chain joins TRBV7-9 to TRBJ2-2; D call uncertain. CDR1 and CDR2 from the germline V gene are SEHNR and FQNEAQ (reference sequence). The CDR3 is made up of 11 amino acids. The CDR3 nucleotides read TGTGCTCTAACCGGAACCGGGGAGCTGTTTTTT. Its protein product is CALTGTGELFF.

The sample holds many counts of this clonotype. The rearrangement links TRBV28 to TRBJ2-1; 11 bases agree with TRBD2. Germline V gene sequence: CDR1 MDHEN, CDR2 SYDVKM. The CDR3 loop spans 16 amino acids. V lost 4 bases to trimming and J lost 0 bases; unmatched junction nucleotides: 2. CDR3 residues: CASSSTSGGSYNEQFF. CDR3 nucleotides: TGTGCCAGCAGTTCTACTAGCGGGGGCTCCTACAATGAGCAGTTCTTC.

This clonotype was counted many times. V and J are TRBV20-1 and TRBJ2-3; possibly TRBD2 for D (5 bases). Germline V gene lookup returns CDR1 DFQATT and CDR2 SNEGSKA (reference sequence). Trimming removed 3 bases from V and 0 bases from J, with 13 bases in between. The CDR3 contains 15 residues. The CDR3 sequence is CSARERSSSTDTQYF. For the CDR3, the DNA is TGCAGTGCTAGGGAGCGGAGTTCTAGCACAGATACGCAGTATTTT.

As regards this clonotype: One end of the junction varies from germline; a read error may be responsible. This chain connects TRBV7-8 to TRBJ2-7, with D perhaps being TRBD1 or TRBD2 (5 bases each). Germline V gene sequence: CDR1 SGHVS, CDR2 FQNEAQ. The length of the CDR3 is 16 residues. CDR3 coding DNA: TGCGCCAGCAGCCAAGAGAATCCAGGGAGCTCCTACGAGCAGTACTTC. This translates into CASSQENPGSSYEQYF.

This clonotype was seen many times. The chain is built from TRBV7-9 and TRBJ2-3; possibly TRBD2 for D (6 bases). Trimming pared 5 bases from V and 1 base from J, leaving 22 bases between. CDR1 SEHNR and CDR2 FQNEAQ come from the germline V gene (reference sequence). The CDR3 is 18 amino acids. CDR3 amino acids: CASSPRGTHSGGTDTQYF. In DNA form, the CDR3 reads TGTGCCAGCAGCCCACGAGGGACCCATTCGGGGGGCACAGATACGCAGTATTTT.

The V gene is TRBV7-9, the J gene TRBJ2-3; TRBD2 matches at 11 bases. There are 16 residues in the CDR3. From germline, CDR1 is SEHNR and CDR2 FQNEAQ (reference sequence). J lost 8 bases, V lost 5 bases, and 12 bases had no gene match. CDR3 protein: CASSGTSGPGRGTQYF. Written as DNA, the CDR3 is TGTGCCAGCAGCGGGACTAGCGGCCCAGGGAGGGGTACGCAGTATTTT.

J is TRBJ1-5 and V is TRBV10-3; 8 nucleotides agree with TRBD1. CDR3 length equals 15 residues. With 2 bases clipped from V and 2 bases from J, the junction kept 2 bases outside the gene matches. CDR1 ENHRY and CDR2 SYGVKD come from the germline V gene. The CDR3 loop reads CAISEGQGRNQPQHF. CDR3 nucleotide sequence: TGTGCCATCAGTGAGGGACAGGGTCGCAATCAGCCCCAGCATTTT.

This clonotype came up a few times. V usage is TRBV12-3 or TRBV12-4 and J usage is TRBJ2-7; TRBD1 aligns across 8 bases. V was pared by 5 bases and J by 4 bases, with 10 bases of the junction left unmatched. CDR3 length equals 15 residues. CDR3 region: CASSADRTGNYEQYF. CDR3 in DNA: TGTGCCAGCAGTGCCGATAGGACAGGGAATTACGAGCAGTACTTC.

The gene calls are TRBV29-1 and TRBJ1-1; D uncertain. This CDR3 region has 10 residues. Germline CDR1 and CDR2: SQVTM and ANQGSEA. V lost 7 bases and J lost 5, with 8 bases in between. The CDR3 region has the DNA TGCAGCGCTCAAAGGACTGAAGCTTTCTTT. Encoded protein: CSAQRTEAFF.

This clonotype was seen more than once but under ten times. The chain is built from TRBV6-1 and TRBJ2-5; TRBD1 agrees at 8 bases. From germline, CDR1 is MNHNS and CDR2 SASEGT. The CDR3 extends over 15 amino acids. The V gene end was trimmed by 5 bases and the J gene end by 11 bases; junction bases not matched to a gene: 16. The CDR3 DNA sequence: TGTGCCAGCAGTCCCCGACCCGGGACAGGACTCCTACAGTACTTC. Translation gives CASSPRPGTGLLQYF.

This clonotype was recorded at least ten times. This chain uses TRBV7-9 with TRBJ2-1, with a tentative D call TRBD1 (6 bases). Between the trimmed V and J ends, which lost 6 bases and 3 bases, there was a span of 12 bases. Germline loops: CDR1 SEHNR, CDR2 FQNEAQ (reference sequence). This CDR3 has 14 amino acids. The CDR3 sequence: CASSSSDSYNEQFF. The CDR3, as DNA: TGTGCCAGCAGTAGTTCGGACAGCTACAATGAGCAGTTCTTC.

The chain recombines TRBV19 with TRBJ2-2; TRBD1 matches 8 bases. V dropped 8 bases and J dropped 2; count of bases not matched to a gene: 10. Germline-derived CDR1 and CDR2 are LNHDA and SQIVND (reference sequence). The CDR3 consists of 16 residues. The chain's CDR3 is CASGNPGQANTGELFF. In nucleotides, the CDR3 is TGTGCCAGTGGCAATCCGGGACAGGCCAACACCGGGGAGCTGTTTTTT.

This clonotype appeared many times. The chain has TRBV30 and TRBJ2-7, with 7 bases aligning to TRBD2. The V segment lost 3 bases and the J segment 3 bases; nucleotides outside the gene matches: 11. The germline CDR1 and CDR2 sequences are GTSNPN and SVGIG (reference sequence). This CDR3 is built from 15 residues. CDR3 loop: CAWSLPGRAGYEQYF. The CDR3 nucleotides are TGTGCCTGGAGCTTACCAGGGAGGGCGGGCTACGAGCAGTACTTC.

This clonotype showed up just a few times. The rearrangement uses TRBV9 and TRBJ2-1, with TRBD1 as a possible D gene (5 bases). Germline V gene data show CDR1 as SGDLS and CDR2 as YYNGEE. The CDR3 runs 15 residues. V shed 0 bases and J shed 3 bases, with 10 bases lying between them. The CDR3 nucleotides read TGTGCCAGCAGCGTAGCGCCAGGGATCTACAATGAGCAGTTCTTC. This sequence encodes CASSVAPGIYNEQFF.

This clonotype has only a few counts. This rearrangement joins TRBV9 to TRBJ2-1; 9 bases match TRBD2. The CDR3 contains 17 residues. The V gene's germline CDR1 is SGDLS and CDR2 YYNGEE. V lost 3 bases and J lost 6; bases outside the gene matches: 13. CDR3 sequence: CASSEGGGRASVNEQFF. DNA of the CDR3: TGTGCCAGCAGCGAGGGGGGCGGGAGGGCCTCAGTCAATGAGCAGTTCTTC.

About this clonotype itself: A read error may be the cause here, since a much bigger clone is one base away. This chain uses TRBV7-2 with TRBJ2-1; 7 nucleotides align to TRBD2. Germline V gene data show CDR1 as SGHTA and CDR2 as FQGNSA. The CDR3 loop spans 13 amino acids. CDR3 sequence reads: CAGSLGGSWEQFF. The DNA of the CDR3 is TGTGCCGGCAGCTTAGGCGGGAGTTGGGAGCAGTTCTTC. Using reference TRBV7-2 and TRBJ2-1 for the parts outside the CDR3, the full variable domain is GAGVSQSPSNKVTEKGKDVELRCDPISGHTALYWYRQSLGQGLEFLIYFQGNSAPDKSGLPSDRFSAERTGGSVSTLTIQRTQQEDSAVYLCAGSLGGSWEQFFGPGTRLTVL.

The chain combines TRBV4-2 with TRBJ2-1; tentative D call: TRBD1 (7 bases). The CDR3 is made up of 17 amino acids. Germline CDR1 is LGHNA and CDR2 is YNFKEQ. Trimming left V 4 bases short and J 2 bases short, with 18 bases between. The DNA for the CDR3 is TGTGCCAGCAGCCCTCAGGGGGAAGCGGGTACCTACAATGAGCAGTTCTTC. Residues: CASSPQGEAGTYNEQFF.

This clonotype was seen a few times. The gene calls are TRBV11-2 and TRBJ2-7, with D possibly TRBD2 on 5 matching bases. CDR1 is SGHAT and CDR2 is FQNNGV in the germline V gene. This CDR3 comprises 13 residues. V was clipped by 2 bases and J by 6 bases, with 11 bases between them. The CDR3 is CASSLSSLLEQYF. CDR3 bases: TGTGCCAGCAGCTTATCTAGCTTGCTCGAGCAGTACTTC.

The chain joins TRBV19 to TRBJ1-1, with D perhaps TRBD1 (5 bases). Germline loops: CDR1 LNHDA, CDR2 SQIVND (reference sequence). The CDR3 contains 15 residues. V lost 9 bases, J lost 4 bases, and 21 bases lay in between. The CDR3 loop reads CASGGNLGTLTEAFF. The CDR3, as DNA: TGTGCCAGCGGAGGAAACCTTGGGACTCTCACTGAAGCTTTCTTT. Full variable domain (outside the CDR3, taken from reference TRBV19 and TRBJ1-1): DGGITQSPKYLFRKEGQNVTLSCEQNLNHDAMYWYRQDPGQGLRLIYYSQIVNDFQKGDIAEGYSVSREKKESFPLTVTSAQKNPTAFYLCASGGNLGTLTEAFFGQGTRLTVV.

This clonotype was detected only a few times. In nucleotides, the CDR3 is TGTGCCAGCAGCTTAGTAGGTGGGGACGAGCAGTACTTC. Its protein is CASSLVGGDEQYF. The rearrangement links TRBV7-6 to TRBJ2-7; D not certain. The CDR3 consists of 13 residues. V lost 1 base to trimming and J lost 5 bases, with 9 bases between them. Germline V gene lookup returns CDR1 SGHVS and CDR2 FNYEAQ. The full variable domain, with the rest looked up from reference TRBV7-6 and TRBJ2-7, is GAGVSQSPRYKVTKRGQDVALRCDPISGHVSLYWYRQALGQGPEFLTYFNYEAQQDKSGLPNDRFSAERPEGSISTLTIQRTEQRDSAMYRCASSLVGGDEQYFGPGTRLTVT.

This clonotype was counted ten times or more. This rearrangement joins TRBV30 to TRBJ2-7, with D perhaps assigned TRBD1 or TRBD2 (5 bases each). Trimming removed 5 bases from V and 2 bases from J, with 13 bases in between. Germline CDR1 is GTSNPN and CDR2 is SVGIG (reference sequence). The CDR3 totals 13 residues. The CDR3, as DNA: TGTGCCTGGGAAAGGGACGGAACCTACGAGCAGTACTTC. It specifies CAWERDGTYEQYF. Together with reference TRBV30 and TRBJ2-7, the CDR3 gives the full variable domain: SQTIHQWPATLVQPVGSPLSLECTVEGTSNPNLYWYRQAAGRGLQLLFYSVGIGQISSEVPQNLSASRPQDRQFILSSKKLLLSDSGFYLCAWERDGTYEQYFGPGTRLTVT.

This clonotype appeared many times. The J gene is TRBJ2-7, the V gene TRBV28; D not resolved. Germline-derived CDR1 and CDR2 are MDHEN and SYDVKM. CDR3 size: 13 residues. V lost 4 bases and J 6 bases, leaving 13 bases between the germline ends. The CDR3 nucleotides read TGTGCCAGCAGTTGGAGAGAATTAGGCGAGCAGTACTTC. It encodes CASSWRELGEQYF.

This clonotype was seen only a few times. The chain employs TRBV7-9 and TRBJ2-7, with D possibly being TRBD1 (5 bases). Germline lookup yields CDR1 SEHNR and CDR2 FQNEAQ (reference sequence). V lost 4 bases and J 7 bases, leaving 14 bases between the germline ends. The CDR3 length is 13 residues. The CDR3 nucleotides read TGTGCCAGCAGCTCCCCCGTGGGGCCAGAGCAGTACTTC. It encodes CASSSPVGPEQYF.

With respect to this clonotype: This may come from a read error, since a much larger clone is one base off. The V call is TRBV18, the J call TRBJ2-1; D call uncertain. The CDR3 is 12 residues long. From germline, CDR1 is KGHSH and CDR2 LQKENI. The CDR3 sequence: CASSPGQNEQLF. DNA of the CDR3: TGTGCCAGCTCACCAGGGCAGAATGAGCAGCTCTTC.

The sample holds many counts of this clonotype. This chain connects TRBV7-9 to TRBJ1-5; D perhaps matches TRBD1 (5 bases). The CDR3 runs to 13 residues. V lost 2 bases to trimming and J lost 4 bases, with 6 bases between them. Germline V gene sequence: CDR1 SEHNR, CDR2 FQNEAQ (reference sequence). CDR3 in DNA: TGTGCCAGCAGCTTACCAGGGAATCAGCCCCAGCATTTT. It specifies CASSLPGNQPQHF.